This T cell receptor beta chain is drawn from a study of T-cell memory formation after mild COVID-19 (dated by TCRdb to 2020 to 2022). Regarding the research as a whole: TCR sequence clusters from the two donors were largely donor specific. In a couple of donors, T-cell clones that expanded and contracted after mild COVID-19 were followed by sequencing TCRalpha and TCRbeta repertoires longitudinally. The cohort was made up of two young adult volunteers, one female and one male, who were previously healthy.

CDR1 is given as SNHLY and CDR2 as FYNNEI, both from the germline V gene. The CDR3, from cysteine to phenylalanine, totals 17 residues. Only CDR3 DNA is held: 51 bases, read in frame from base 1. V is pruned by 4 bases and J by 1 base, leaving 8 bases of the junction without a gene match. Turning to this clonotype: Its antigen has not been determined. It has no much larger one-base neighbor in the sample; base qualities were not kept.

PBMCs were isolated by Ficoll-Paque density gradient centrifugation. Results and caveats for the whole study, not just this receptor: Balanced CD4/CD8 phenotypes were observed for clones contracting from day 15 to 85, whereas a bias towards CD4+ was observed for a second wave of clones expanding from day 15 to 37. Only a couple of mild cases were covered by the study, and larger cohorts that include severe cases with pre-infection samples were considered necessary. Contracting CD4+ clones were located mainly in the CM and EM memory subsets, whereas CD8+ clones were found to be enriched in EMRA. The detection of some responding clones in pre-infection memory suggests that pre-existing cross-reactive memory T cells joined the SARS-CoV-2 response. SARS-CoV-2 specificity was not confirmed for the second-wave clones peaking on day 37.

Reads for this sample came from an Illumina NovaSeq 6000. Using 5'RACE with constant-segment primers, TCRalpha and TCRbeta cDNA libraries were constructed, with sample barcodes and unique molecular identifiers added in the process. Trizol reagent was used to extract RNA from every sample. Libraries were amplified in two PCR steps, with a second sample barcode and Illumina TruSeq adapters added in the second step. Sequencing of the libraries was done on an Illumina NovaSeq, producing 2 x 150 bp paired-end reads. Concerning the study's data processing: Demultiplexing of reads and collapsing into UMI-guided consensus sequences were performed with migec v1.2.7. Using mixcr v2.1.11, UMI consensuses were aligned to TRA and TRB V and J templates and then assembled into clonotypes. Expanded or contracted clonotypes were those called significant by both edgeR and NoisET, with noise models trained on biological replicates. edgeR calls used a false discovery rate-adjusted p below 0.01 and a log2 fold-change threshold of 1. PCA with hierarchical clustering of max-normalized trajectories of the 1000 most abundant clonotypes was used as exploratory dynamics analysis. Separately sequenced CD4+ and CD8+ repertoires were used to assign the CD4 or CD8 phenotype of responding clones. The raw public reads went through TCRdb reprocessing: fastp at Q25, MiXCR clone calling, in-frame beta chains kept. CDR3 protein sequences are deduplicated, and each keeps its most common genes and DNA. The authors' filters were not applied to this entry. The sample contains 550,000 to 600,000 distinct CDR3 sequences, about 22% of them found a single time. Together, the top ten hold around 8.4% of the sample.

The sample comprised PBMCs or a T cell subset sorted from them (not recorded which). Here the chain combines TRBV2 and TRBJ2-2; 8 bases in the junction line up with TRBD2. The TCR comes from an adult woman who had mild COVID-19 (a few samples of this study predate the infection). The sample titles of this study are shuffled in the database, so cell type and time point are left out; the donor was told from shared clones. The nucleotides are TGTGCCAGCAGTGTCCCCCCCCTAGCGGGGAACACCGGGGAGCTGTTTTTT. Translated, it reads CASSVPPLAGNTGELFF.